This T cell receptor beta chain originates from a study of T cells in women clearing cervical HPV infection. V lost 6 bases, J lost 5 bases, and 3 bases stayed unmatched. CDR3 length equals 11 residues. Germline V gene lookup returns CDR1 DFQATT and CDR2 SNEGSKA (reference sequence). As concerns this clone: The DNA ends 3 residues before the CDR3 does, and the rest of the CDR3 is filled in from the germline J gene.

TCRdb keeps only in-frame clones here, not all; method: immunoSEQ multiplex PCR. Recorded for this sample: about 48,000 clones. The J gene is TRBJ1-2, the V gene TRBV20-1; TRBD1 matches 7 bases. Sequencing was done on a sample of blood buffy coat. The clonotype was recovered from a woman aged 18 to 75 with a cervical HPV16 infection that either progressed to CIN3+ or cleared (not recorded which). CDR3 loop: CSAKTGYGYTF. CDR3 DNA, as far as it was read: TGCAGTGCAAAGACAGGGTATGGC.